These 14 T cell receptor beta chains originate from one sample sequenced in a study of T-cell memory formation after mild COVID-19. Using its own MiXCR run on the 5' RACE reads, TCRdb lists one record per CDR3 protein. Of fewer than 350,000 distinct CDR3 sequences in the sample, about 20% were seen once. Sample: PBMCs or a T cell subset sorted from them (not recorded which). All receptors derive from a young man who had mild COVID-19 (a few samples of this study predate the infection). Cell type and time point are not known.

This rearrangement joins TRBV11-3 to TRBJ2-5, with 12 bases matching TRBD2. The J segment lost 4 bases and the V segment lost 5 bases, leaving 5 bases of the junction unmatched. The germline V gene encodes CDR1 SGHNT and CDR2 YENEEA. This CDR3 is 15 amino acids long. The CDR3 protein is CASSPGTSGRETQYF. The CDR3 region has the DNA TGTGCCAGCAGCCCTGGGACTAGCGGGCGAGAGACCCAGTACTTC.

This clonotype appeared many times. V is TRBV12-3 or TRBV12-4 and J is TRBJ1-2, with unresolved D. V lost 7 bases, J lost 5 bases, and 14 bases lay in between. The CDR3 is 13 residues long. The CDR3 region is CASKRTTSYGYTF. The CDR3 coding sequence is TGTGCCAGCAAACGAACGACTAGTTATGGCTACACCTTC.

As concerns this clonotype: A read error may explain this, as a much larger clone is one base away. The CDR3 end shows no conserved phenylalanine or tryptophan, and so a read error is likely. The CDR3 loop is CSYRAGETQYV. In DNA form, the CDR3 reads TGCAGCTACAGGGCAGGGGAGACCCAGTACGTC. V is TRBV29-1 and J is TRBJ2-5; a possible D gene is TRBD1 (6 bases). Trimming removed 8 bases from V and 5 bases from J, with 12 bases in between. This CDR3 comprises 11 residues. Germline lookup yields CDR1 SQVTM and CDR2 ANQGSEA.

This clonotype showed up just a few times. This sequence joins TRBV18 and TRBJ1-4, with unresolved D. Trimming removed 2 bases at V and 0 bases at J, with 7 bases between. The germline gives CDR1 KGHSH, CDR2 LQKENI. The CDR3 sequence is 15 residues long. The CDR3: CASSPYQTTNEKLFF. DNA for the CDR3: TGTGCCAGCTCACCATACCAGACAACTAATGAAAAACTGTTTTTT.

This clonotype was recorded a few times. The CDR3 DNA reads as TGCGCCAGCAGCTCTGGCTGGACAGGAGACTATGGCTACACCTTC. Protein: CASSSGWTGDYGYTF. V usage is TRBV5-1 and J usage is TRBJ1-2; TRBD1 matches 7 bases. CDR3 length: 15 residues. Germline lookup yields CDR1 SGHRS and CDR2 YFSETQ. With V trimmed by 3 bases and J by 3 bases, 8 bases remained unmatched.

In this sample, this clonotype turned up a few times. CDR3 amino acids: CASSPRSGEGGETQYF. The CDR3 DNA reads TGTGCCAGCTCACCACGGTCCGGGGAAGGGGGAGAGACCCAGTACTTC. The V call is TRBV18, the J call TRBJ2-5; a weak D match, TRBD1 (6 bases). Trimming removed 1 base at V and 4 bases at J, with 16 bases between. The CDR3 loop spans 16 amino acids. Germline-derived CDR1 and CDR2 are KGHSH and LQKENI.

The chain couples TRBV3-1 to TRBJ2-3, with 11 bases fitting TRBD2. The CDR3 length is 18 residues. V was pared by 1 base and J by 5 bases, with 11 bases of the junction left unmatched. Germline values: CDR1 LGHDT, CDR2 YNNKEL (reference sequence). The CDR3 DNA sequence: TGTGCCAGCAGCCAAGGTATTAGCGGGGGGGCCCGGGGAGATACGCAGTATTTT. Amino acids: CASSQGISGGARGDTQYF.

The chain links TRBV29-1 to TRBJ2-6; weak D call: TRBD1 (5 bases). Trimming removed 1 base at V and 3 bases at J, with 13 bases between. Per germline, CDR1 SQVTM and CDR2 ANQGSEA. The CDR3 covers 16 residues. DNA of the CDR3: TGCAGCGTTGAAGTGCTTGGGGCAGTTGGGGCCAACGTCCTGACTTTC. This encodes CSVEVLGAVGANVLTF.

This clonotype has just a few counts. The CDR3 loop reads CASSPGQPGSPLHF. The CDR3 DNA reads as TGTGCCAGCAGCCCTGGACAGCCTGGGTCACCCCTCCACTTT. J is TRBJ1-6 and V is TRBV12-3 or TRBV12-4, with D perhaps matching TRBD1 (6 bases). The CDR3 totals 14 residues. V gave up 6 bases and J gave up 10 bases, with 16 bases separating them.

As regards this clonotype: A read error may produce the germline difference seen at one junction end. V gene TRBV4-1 combines with J gene TRBJ1-2; TRBD1 matches 8 bases. CDR1 and CDR2 from the germline V gene are MGHRA and YSYEKL. The CDR3 is made up of 15 amino acids. The CDR3, as DNA: TGCGCCAGCAGCCAAGGGGGACAGGAGATCTATGGCTGCACCTTC. Amino acid sequence: CASSQGGQEIYGCTF.

The chain recombines TRBV7-3 with TRBJ2-3, with no clear D. V lost 3 bases and J 2 bases, leaving 6 bases between the germline ends. This CDR3 is built from 13 residues. CDR1 and CDR2 from the germline V gene are SGHTA and FQGTGA. CDR3 residues: CASSFGPTDTQYF. In DNA, the CDR3 is TGTGCCAGCAGCTTTGGGCCCACAGATACGCAGTATTTT.

The chain recombines TRBV9 with TRBJ2-3, with D unclear. Germline V gene data show CDR1 as SGDLS and CDR2 as YYNGEE. Trimming left V 3 bases short and J 1 base short, with 3 bases between. The CDR3 totals 12 residues. CDR3 coding DNA: TGTGCCAGCAGCGCCGGCACAGATACGCAGTATTTT. This encodes CASSAGTDTQYF.

J is TRBJ1-2 and V is TRBV6-2 or TRBV6-3; D call uncertain. CDR3 size: 10 residues. Trimming removed 6 bases at V and 8 bases at J, with 7 bases between. Looked up from germline, CDR1 is MNHEY and CDR2 is SVGEGT. The CDR3, as DNA: TGTGCCAGCAGCGGGGAAGGCTACACCTTC. Translating it yields CASSGEGYTF.

This chain joins TRBV29-1 and TRBJ2-7; D is possibly TRBD1 (6 bases). Germline lookup yields CDR1 SQVTM and CDR2 ANQGSEA. The CDR3 totals 12 residues. V was pared by 7 bases and J by 2 bases, with 12 bases between. The CDR3: CSARTVPYEQYF. CDR3 bases: TGCAGCGCGAGGACAGTGCCCTACGAGCAGTACTTC.